This TCR beta chain originates from a study of tumor-infiltrating lymphocytes in primary liver carcinoma. The CDR3 is made up of 16 amino acids. Germline V CDR1 and CDR2: KGHSH, LQKENI. With V trimmed by 3 bases and J by 4 bases, 6 bases remained unmatched. TCR beta cDNA was made from 500 ng total RNA with a constant-region primer. Library construction for TCR beta comprised three nested multiplex PCR rounds performed with slightly modified ARM-PCR. PCR rounds one and two used TRBV1-TRBV30 forward primers with a C-beta reverse primer for approximately 10 cycles each. One entry per CDR3 protein, called by TCRdb with MiXCR from the multiplex PCR reads. The sample has around 70,000 distinct CDR3 sequences, roughly three quarters seen once. Unsorted bulk tissue, about 17-33 mg of it, served as the source for co-extraction of RNA and DNA. Samples came from superior, inferior, lateral poles and tumor centre.

This clonotype was sampled from a middle-aged man with primary liver carcinoma and hepatitis B virus infection. The chain carries TRBV18 and TRBJ2-1; 10 nucleotides line up with TRBD2. The specimen was liver tumor tissue from sampling region 4. Subset in this sample: tumor region T4, right-lateral pole. DNA of the CDR3: TGTGCCAGCTCACCTTCCCCAGCGGGAGGGTACAATGAGCAGTTCTTC. Translation gives CASSPSPAGGYNEQFF.